This TCR beta chain emerged from a study of T cells after posttransplantation cyclophosphamide. Study conclusions and caveats: After PTCy, TRB diversity resembled that of CNI/methotrexate controls. Tissue-infiltrating T cells from skin or gut overlapped little with blood T cells.

Sequencing used immunoSEQ multiplex PCR; TCRdb keeps in-frame clones, though not all of them. Altogether 40,000 to 55,000 clones were found in the sample, and no singletons occur. This clone has a count of ten or more. What it recognizes is unknown. This sequence originates from a man aged 40-55 years in good health, CMV-negative, and a related stem cell transplant donor. Sequenced: PBMCs.

Here the CDR3 DNA reads TGTGCCATCAGAGGAGCGGGGGGGCGAGCAGATACGCAGTATTTT. Its translation: CAIRGAGGRADTQYF. The chain employs TRBV10-3 and TRBJ2-3; 10 bases fit TRBD2. This CDR3 contains 15 residues. Germline CDR1 is ENHRY and CDR2 is SYGVKD. V trimming: 6 bases; J trimming: 4 bases; junction bases outside the gene matches: 7.